This is a list of T cell receptor beta chains from one sample in a study of blood T cell repertoires in COVID-19. Some clones are missing from TCRdb's copy, which holds only in-frame ones; the method was immunoSEQ multiplex PCR. Among under 450,000 clones listed, more than 65% were seen once. The sequenced sample was peripheral blood. The receptor set was obtained from a human donor with acute or convalescent COVID-19. The donor label of this sample is uncertain. Both conserved end residues are part of each CDR3. Fields, in order: D gene, V gene, clone size, J gene, CDR3 DNA, CDR3 protein. D genes are given only for firm matches. Clone size is not always given. Where it is, it says once, few, many or a class for expanded clones.

d_gene: TRBD2
v_gene: TRBV5-1
abundance: few
j_gene: TRBJ2-5
CDR3nt: TGCGCCAGCAGCCTAATAGCGGGACTCCAAGAGACCCAGTACTTC
CDR3aa: CASSLIAGLQETQYF

d_gene: TRBD1
v_gene: TRBV5-4
abundance: .
j_gene: TRBJ2-5
CDR3nt: TGTGCCAGCAGCGAGACAGGGATCCTTCGAGAGACCCAGTACTTC
CDR3aa: CASSETGILRETQYF

d_gene: .
v_gene: TRBV7-9
abundance: .
j_gene: TRBJ2-2
CDR3nt: TGTGCCAGCAGCAGACAGGACACCGGGGAGCTGTTTTTT
CDR3aa: CASSRQDTGELFF

d_gene: .
v_gene: TRBV20-1
abundance: once
j_gene: TRBJ1-2
CDR3nt: TGCAGTGCCCGCGGGGGACCCGGCTACACCTTC
CDR3aa: CSARGGPGYTF

d_gene: .
v_gene: TRBV2
abundance: .
j_gene: TRBJ2-2
CDR3nt: TGTGCCAGCAGGGGCTGGGACACCGGGGAGCTGTTTTTT
CDR3aa: CASRGWDTGELFF

d_gene: TRBD2
v_gene: TRBV5-1
abundance: .
j_gene: TRBJ2-1
CDR3nt: TGCGCCAGCAGCTTGCAACTAGCGGGAGGGGTTGTCAATGAGCAGTTCTTC
CDR3aa: CASSLQLAGGVVNEQFF

d_gene: .
v_gene: TRBV27
abundance: .
j_gene: TRBJ1-3
CDR3nt: TGTGCCAGCAGTTCCCCCACTGGAAACACCATATATTTT
CDR3aa: CASSSPTGNTIYF

d_gene: TRBD1
v_gene: TRBV27
abundance: .
j_gene: TRBJ1-1
CDR3nt: TGTGCCAGCAGCCACCGGACAGGGGGCCCCCGAGAAGAAGCTTTCTTT
CDR3aa: CASSHRTGGPREEAFF

d_gene: TRBD2
v_gene: TRBV30
abundance: .
j_gene: TRBJ2-1
CDR3nt: TGTGCCTGGAGCCGGTTGACTAGCCTCTCCTACAATGAGCAGTTCTTC
CDR3aa: CAWSRLTSLSYNEQFF

d_gene: .
v_gene: TRBV11-3
abundance: .
j_gene: TRBJ2-5
CDR3nt: TGTGCCAGCAGCTCGAGGTCAGGGGACCAAGAGACCCAGTACTTC
CDR3aa: CASSSRSGDQETQYF

d_gene: TRBD1
v_gene: TRBV7-8
abundance: many
j_gene: TRBJ1-1
CDR3nt: TGTGCCAGCAGCCCCTTAGACAGGGCGGACACTGAAGCTTTCTTT
CDR3aa: CASSPLDRADTEAFF

d_gene: .
v_gene: TRBV5-1
abundance: .
j_gene: TRBJ1-4
CDR3nt: TGCGCCAGCAGCTTGAGTACAGGGTACGAAAAACTGTTTTTT
CDR3aa: CASSLSTGYEKLFF

d_gene: .
v_gene: TRBV6-5
abundance: .
j_gene: TRBJ2-1
CDR3nt: TGTGCCAGCAGTAGACGGACTGGCCGCGATGAGCAGTTCTTC
CDR3aa: CASSRRTGRDEQFF

d_gene: .
v_gene: TRBV27
abundance: .
j_gene: TRBJ1-5
CDR3nt: TGTGCCAGCAGTCCTCTAGTAGGCAATCAGCCCCAGCATTTT
CDR3aa: CASSPLVGNQPQHF

d_gene: .
v_gene: TRBV3-1/TRBV3-2
abundance: .
j_gene: TRBJ2-7
CDR3nt: TGTGCCAGCAGCTATGTAATGGGCTTCTACGAGCAGTACTTC
CDR3aa: CASSYVMGFYEQYF

d_gene: .
v_gene: TRBV6-5
abundance: few
j_gene: TRBJ1-3
CDR3nt: TGTGCCAGCAGTTACTCGAGGCAGACCAGAAACACCATATATTTT
CDR3aa: CASSYSRQTRNTIYF

d_gene: .
v_gene: TRBV7-9
abundance: .
j_gene: TRBJ2-7
CDR3nt: TGTGCCAGCAGCCTCCCCCGGGTCTCCTACGAGCAGTACTTC
CDR3aa: CASSLPRVSYEQYF

d_gene: TRBD1
v_gene: TRBV2
abundance: once
j_gene: TRBJ1-2
CDR3nt: TGTGCCAGCAGTGAGTCAAGACAGGGCCGTTTATCATGGGATGGCTACACCTTC
CDR3aa: CASSESRQGRLSWDGYTF

d_gene: .
v_gene: TRBV4-1
abundance: .
j_gene: TRBJ2-7
CDR3nt: TGCGCCAGCAGCCAAAATCATTCCCCCACCTACGAGCAGTACTTC
CDR3aa: CASSQNHSPTYEQYF

d_gene: TRBD2
v_gene: TRBV5-1
abundance: .
j_gene: TRBJ2-3
CDR3nt: TGCGCCAGCGCCCTAGCGGGAGCCATGACAGATACGCAGTATTTT
CDR3aa: CASALAGAMTDTQYF

d_gene: TRBD1
v_gene: TRBV19
abundance: .
j_gene: TRBJ1-2
CDR3nt: TGTGCCAGTAACACTGGGACAGGCCGGTCGGGTAACTATGGCTACACCTTC
CDR3aa: CASNTGTGRSGNYGYTF

d_gene: .
v_gene: TRBV4-2
abundance: once
j_gene: TRBJ1-5
CDR3nt: TGTGCCAGCAGCCCCGTAGCAGGGGGCAATCAGCCCCAGCATTTT
CDR3aa: CASSPVAGGNQPQHF

d_gene: TRBD1
v_gene: TRBV7-8
abundance: few
j_gene: TRBJ2-2
CDR3nt: TGTGCCAGCAGCTCGGACAGGGGGCTTGTCGGGGAGCTGTTTTTT
CDR3aa: CASSSDRGLVGELFF

d_gene: TRBD1
v_gene: TRBV19
abundance: .
j_gene: TRBJ2-7
CDR3nt: TGTGCCAGTTCTTTATCGGACAGGCCTATCTACGAGCAGTACTTC
CDR3aa: CASSLSDRPIYEQYF

d_gene: .
v_gene: TRBV30
abundance: .
j_gene: TRBJ1-2
CDR3nt: TGTGCCTGGAGCGTACCCGACCCGACAGTAGGCTACACCTTC
CDR3aa: CAWSVPDPTVGYTF

d_gene: TRBD1
v_gene: TRBV5-4
abundance: .
j_gene: TRBJ2-3
CDR3nt: TGTGCCAGCAGTCCAGCAGGGGGCTTGTTTGGCGGGCCGCAGTATTTT
CDR3aa: CASSPAGGLFGGPQYF

d_gene: TRBD1
v_gene: TRBV7-9
abundance: .
j_gene: TRBJ2-7
CDR3nt: TGTGCCAGCAGCTCGGACAGGGGCTCACGAGGGCAGTACTTC
CDR3aa: CASSSDRGSRGQYF

d_gene: TRBD2
v_gene: TRBV4-2
abundance: .
j_gene: TRBJ2-7
CDR3nt: TGTGCCAGCAGCCTTGGGACTAGCGGGAACGGCGAGCAGTACTTC
CDR3aa: CASSLGTSGNGEQYF

d_gene: .
v_gene: TRBV15
abundance: .
j_gene: TRBJ1-2
CDR3nt: TGTGCCACCAGCAGAGGGAGGGGTGAGGGCTACACCTTC
CDR3aa: CATSRGRGEGYTF

d_gene: .
v_gene: TRBV18
abundance: .
j_gene: TRBJ2-3
CDR3nt: TGTGCCAGCTCACGTCAACAGTCCCCAGATACGCAGTATTTT
CDR3aa: CASSRQQSPDTQYF

d_gene: .
v_gene: TRBV10-3
abundance: .
j_gene: TRBJ2-7
CDR3nt: TGTGCCATCAGTGATCCGTCTACCTACGAGCAGTACTTC
CDR3aa: CAISDPSTYEQYF

d_gene: .
v_gene: TRBV6-6
abundance: .
j_gene: TRBJ1-5
CDR3nt: TGTGCCAGCAGTTACGTTAACAGAAATCAGCCCCAGCATTTT
CDR3aa: CASSYVNRNQPQHF

d_gene: TRBD1
v_gene: TRBV4-1
abundance: .
j_gene: TRBJ2-7
CDR3nt: TGCGCCAGCAGCCAATTGCCTACAGGGGACTACGAGCAGTACTTC
CDR3aa: CASSQLPTGDYEQYF

d_gene: TRBD1
v_gene: TRBV12-3/TRBV12-4
abundance: .
j_gene: TRBJ1-2
CDR3nt: TGTGCCAGCAAAAGACAGGGCGAAGGCTACACCTTC
CDR3aa: CASKRQGEGYTF

d_gene: .
v_gene: TRBV19
abundance: .
j_gene: TRBJ2-5
CDR3nt: TGTGCCAGTAGTTCTCTGGCGGAAGAGACCCAGTACTTC
CDR3aa: CASSSLAEETQYF

d_gene: TRBD2
v_gene: TRBV6-5
abundance: once
j_gene: TRBJ2-3
CDR3nt: TGTGCCAGCAGCCTTAGCGGGAGTAGCCCAGATACGCAGTATTTT
CDR3aa: CASSLSGSSPDTQYF

d_gene: .
v_gene: TRBV14
abundance: .
j_gene: TRBJ1-2
CDR3nt: TGTGCCAGCAGCCAAGATTTACGGGACAAGCGAGGCTACACCTTC
CDR3aa: CASSQDLRDKRGYTF

d_gene: TRBD1
v_gene: TRBV3-1/TRBV3-2
abundance: .
j_gene: TRBJ2-3
CDR3nt: TGTGCCAGCAGCCAAGATCGACAGGGTTGGAGCACAGATACGCAGTATTTT
CDR3aa: CASSQDRQGWSTDTQYF

d_gene: TRBD2
v_gene: TRBV28
abundance: few
j_gene: TRBJ2-7
CDR3nt: TGTGCCAGCACCCGGGGGGGCTACGAGCAGTACTTC
CDR3aa: CASTRGGYEQYF

d_gene: .
v_gene: TRBV21-1
abundance: .
j_gene: TRBJ1-2
CDR3nt: TGTGCCAGCAGGGGCCCAGGGGGTAACTATGGCTACACCTTC
CDR3aa: CASRGPGGNYGYTF

d_gene: TRBD1
v_gene: TRBV27
abundance: once
j_gene: TRBJ2-7
CDR3nt: TGTGCCAGCAGTCCCGGGACAGACCACGAGCAGTACTTC
CDR3aa: CASSPGTDHEQYF

d_gene: .
v_gene: TRBV11-3
abundance: .
j_gene: TRBJ1-2
CDR3nt: TGTGCCAGCAGCTTAGATTTCGACTATGGCTACACCTTC
CDR3aa: CASSLDFDYGYTF

d_gene: TRBD1
v_gene: TRBV2
abundance: .
j_gene: TRBJ1-5
CDR3nt: TGTGCCAGCAGTCCGGACAGGGGAGTACAGCCCCAGCATTTT
CDR3aa: CASSPDRGVQPQHF

d_gene: .
v_gene: TRBV3-1/TRBV3-2
abundance: .
j_gene: TRBJ2-1
CDR3nt: TGTGCCAGCAGCCATTACGGGAGCCCCTACAATGAGCAGTTCTTC
CDR3aa: CASSHYGSPYNEQFF